This TCR beta chain was identified in a study of shared clonotypes between healthy human individuals. In the study overall: A donor's plate count was three for CD4 naive and three for CD4 memory; CD8 naive had two and CD8 memory one. General study results and limits: The sharing of 5% to 5.5% of naive CD4 clonotypes was seen across a handful of donors.

Germline V gene data show CDR1 as MGHDK and CDR2 as SYGVNS. The CDR3 is 14 amino acids. V lost 5 bases to trimming and J lost 4 bases; unmatched junction nucleotides: 3. Original processing notes: Junction-only sequences produced by ImmunoSEQ had no quality scores, so filtering differed. The protocol was immunoSEQ multiplex PCR, while the TCRdb copy is restricted to in-frame clones and leaves out a portion. That table gives V, J and clone size, and the DNA gave D and trimming. This table holds over 750,000 clones, just over 95% found once. On this clone itself: Its target is not known.

As defined, naive CD8 cells were CD45RO-negative and positively selected for CCR7, with terminally differentiated effector memory CD45RA+ cells excluded. This TCR came from a young man in good health. The sample was naive CD8+ T cells sorted from blood. This chain connects TRBV25-1 to TRBJ2-1, with 9 nucleotides matching TRBD2. CDR3 residues: CASSRLAGYNEQFF. CDR3 coding DNA: TGTGCCAGCAGTCGGCTAGCGGGATACAATGAGCAGTTCTTC.